Given below is one T cell receptor (beta chain) in context. Antigen: not known. The entry originates in a study of graft-versus-host responses after intestinal transplantation. About the research overall: Each transplant was multivisceral, liver-intestinal, or isolated intestinal.

Study-wide results and caveats: GvH clones were found in recipient marrow; some appeared first in ileum or blood. Graft-donor T cell macrochimerism in patients accompanied high graft-versus-host to host-versus-graft clonal ratios in allografts.

TCRdb's table, derived via immunoSEQ multiplex PCR, lists solely in-frame clones and lacks some. The repertoire holds fewer than 25,000 clones, with around three quarters as singletons. V gave up 2 bases and J gave up 3 bases, with 7 bases separating them. The CDR3 sequence is 13 residues long. The germline gives CDR1 SGHTA, CDR2 FQGTGA. Tissue from the graft was processed to free its intraepithelial and lamina propria lymphocytes. The sequence was obtained from a human patient who received an intestinal transplant, so some T cells may come from the graft donor. The sequenced sample was ileum tissue, obtained 12 days after intestinal transplant. The V gene is TRBV7-3, the J gene TRBJ1-1; no definite D call. The CDR3 nucleotides read TGTGCCAGCAGCTTATGGCGGGACACTGAAGCTTTCTTT. This gives the protein CASSLWRDTEAFF.